This T cell receptor beta chain was sequenced for a study of T cells in Graves' hyperthyroidism and ophthalmopathy. Used for diagnoses were clinical symptoms, serum thyroxine and TRAb, thyroid ultrasound and orbital computed tomography. Concerning this clonotype itself: Its antigen is as yet unknown.

Germline V lookup: CDR1 SQVTM, CDR2 ANQGSEA. Trimming cost V 4 bases and J 17 bases; bases outside gene matches: 3. The CDR3 length is 10 residues. Notes on the study in general: Blood samples included most of the expanded thyroid clonotypes exceeding 0.001. The model foresaw ophthalmopathy a median around 6.4 months prior to onset.

RNA transcripts served as the template for amplifying TCR beta CDR3 regions. An initial round of RT-PCR targeting the TCR CDR3 relied on the HTBI primer set. MiXCR was run by TCRdb on the multiplex PCR reads, yielding one entry per CDR3 protein. The table records 500,000 to 650,000 distinct CDR3 sequences, about 46% of them present only once. The rearrangement uses TRBV29-1 and TRBJ1-4; 11 nucleotides line up with TRBD1. The sequenced material came from peripheral blood or thyroid tissue (not recorded which). This sequence originates from an adult woman with Graves' disease, either hyperthyroidism or ophthalmopathy (not recorded which). The CDR3 is CSVVDRGRFF. As DNA, the CDR3 is TGCAGCGTTGTGGACAGGGGGCGTTTTTTT. Drawing the rest from reference TRBV29-1 and TRBJ1-4, the complete variable domain is SAVISQKPSRDICQRGTSLTIQCQVDSQVTMMFWYRQQPGQSLTLIATANQGSEATYESGFVIDKFPISRPNLTFSTLTVSNMSPEDSSIYLCSVVDRGRFFGSGTQLSVL.